Each of the 3 T cell receptor beta chains below was sequenced from the same sample in a study of OX40 agonist ivuxolimab in advanced cancers. Repertoires were generated with immunoSEQ multiplex PCR, while TCRdb's copy carries only in-frame clones and drops some. Among approximately 74,000 clones listed, approximately 82% were seen once. The sequenced sample was CD4+ or CD8+ T cells sorted from blood, obtained in a trial of the OX40 agonist ivuxolimab. The receptors were gathered from an adult with an advanced solid tumor such as melanoma, head and neck, liver or kidney cancer.

This clone came up once. The chain joins TRBV19 to TRBJ2-2; D is possibly TRBD1 (5 bases). This CDR3 contains 16 residues. Germline CDR1 LNHDA, CDR2 SQIVND (reference sequence). V gave up 2 bases and J gave up 6 bases, with 16 bases separating them. The CDR3 is CASSILRAGLSGELFF. CDR3 nucleotides: TGTGCCAGTAGTATACTTCGAGCAGGGTTGTCCGGGGAGCTGTTTTTT.

The chain joins TRBV11-2 to TRBJ2-2; no clear D. V was trimmed by 4 bases and J by 5 bases, leaving 8 bases between them. This CDR3 region has 13 residues. Germline V gene sequence: CDR1 SGHAT, CDR2 FQNNGV. DNA for the CDR3: TGTGCCAGCAGCTCTTCCTGGACCGGGGAGCTGTTTTTT. Protein sequence: CASSSSWTGELFF.

The CDR3, as DNA: TGCGCCAGCAGCTTGGCGGGGGCCGCTCAAGAGACCCAGTACTTC. Its translation: CASSLAGAAQETQYF. This chain links TRBV5-1 with TRBJ2-5, with D possibly being TRBD1 or TRBD2 (6 bases each). V gave up 0 bases and J gave up 2 bases, with 11 bases separating them. The germline CDR1 and CDR2 sequences are SGHRS and YFSETQ. The CDR3 contains 15 residues.